Presented here are 4 T cell receptor beta chains from one specimen sequenced in a study of shared clonotypes between healthy human individuals. Only in-frame clones appear in the TCRdb table, and some are missing; sequencing was by immunoSEQ multiplex PCR. The sample lists a few million clones; approximately 92% were seen once. Sequenced material: naive CD4+ T cells sorted from blood. Subset in this sample: CD45RA+ positively selected. The receptor source for this set is a man younger than 30 in good health.

The chain recombines TRBV7-9 with TRBJ2-4; 8 nucleotides match TRBD1. Trimming took 8 bases from V and 3 from J; bases not matched to a gene: 9. CDR1 and CDR2 from the germline V gene are SEHNR and FQNEAQ (reference sequence). The CDR3 length is 15 residues. The CDR3 DNA follows: TGTGCCAGCGGGTTCGGGACAGGAGTCAAAAACATTCAGTACTTC. Translated, it gives CASGFGTGVKNIQYF.

The V gene is TRBV5-1, the J gene TRBJ2-3, with 7 bases fitting TRBD2. Germline assignment: CDR1 SGHRS and CDR2 YFSETQ. This CDR3 is built from 17 residues. The J segment lost 0 bases and the V segment lost 3 bases, leaving 10 bases of the junction unmatched. The DNA for the CDR3 is TGCGCCAGCAGCTCCACCGGGACTACATTTAGCACAGATACGCAGTATTTT. Translation gives CASSSTGTTFSTDTQYF.

This clone was seen a handful of times. The chain carries TRBV19 and TRBJ1-5; no definite D call. V dropped 3 bases and J dropped 1 base, with 13 bases sitting between them. The CDR3 runs to 16 residues. The V gene's germline CDR1 is LNHDA and CDR2 SQIVND (reference sequence). For the CDR3, the DNA is TGTGCCAGTAGTATTGGGCACACGACGAGCAATCAGCCCCAGCATTTT. Translation gives CASSIGHTTSNQPQHF. Full variable domain (missing parts from reference TRBV19 and TRBJ1-5): DGGITQSPKYLFRKEGQNVTLSCEQNLNHDAMYWYRQDPGQGLRLIYYSQIVNDFQKGDIAEGYSVSREKKESFPLTVTSAQKNPTAFYLCASSIGHTTSNQPQHFGDGTRLSIL.

This sequence joins TRBV9 and TRBJ2-1, with a possible D match to TRBD2 (6 bases). Germline values: CDR1 SGDLS, CDR2 YYNGEE. V lost 3 bases and J 10 bases, leaving 20 bases between the germline ends. The CDR3 contains 15 residues. The CDR3 loop is CASSASGTPRAEQFF. CDR3 bases: TGTGCCAGCAGCGCCTCCGGGACTCCCCGCGCAGAGCAGTTCTTC. Using reference TRBV9 and TRBJ2-1 for the parts outside the CDR3, the full variable domain is DSGVTQTPKHLITATGQRVTLRCSPRSGDLSVYWYQQSLDQGLQFLIQYYNGEERAKGNILERFSAQQFPDLHSELNLSSLELGDSALYFCASSASGTPRAEQFFGPGTRLTVL.